The source of this T cell receptor beta chain is a study of T-cell reconstitution after alpha-beta-depleted transplantation in children. The V and J ends lost 2 bases and 2 bases respectively, with 8 bases between them. This CDR3 region has 14 residues. Germline V lookup: CDR1 SGDLS, CDR2 YYNGEE. Unique molecular identifiers were incorporated during preparation of the TCRbeta library. TCRdb reprocessed the PCR reads with MiXCR, giving one entry per CDR3 protein. Here the sample spans about 610,000 distinct CDR3 sequences, roughly a tenth being singletons. In its sample, this clonotype was seen many times.

The material sequenced was PBMCs from the stem cell graft donor, taken from the stem cell graft. The chain recombines TRBV9 with TRBJ1-3; D is unclear. The TCR was taken from a human donor who donated a stem cell graft to a child with acute myeloid leukemia. The CDR3 spells CASSVARAGNTIYF. The CDR3 DNA is TGTGCCAGCAGCGTCGCGAGGGCTGGAAACACCATATATTTT.